This T cell receptor beta chain was captured by sequencing in a study of blood T cell repertoires in COVID-19. Assay used: immunoSEQ multiplex PCR; TCRdb lists only in-frame clones, some missing. Among some 22,000 clones, roughly 84% were seen once, and the ten largest hold around 48%. The CDR3 loop spans 15 amino acids. The V gene end was trimmed by 4 bases and the J gene end by 1 base; junction bases not matched to a gene: 5. Germline V gene lookup returns CDR1 KGHSH and CDR2 LQKENI. The source is a man aged 70 or older with acute or convalescent COVID-19. The source material was peripheral blood. This chain joins TRBV18 and TRBJ1-1, with 8 bases lining up with TRBD1. The chain's CDR3 is CASSRQGTENTEAFF. The CDR3 DNA reads as TGTGCCAGCTCACGACAGGGGACGGAGAACACTGAAGCTTTCTTT.